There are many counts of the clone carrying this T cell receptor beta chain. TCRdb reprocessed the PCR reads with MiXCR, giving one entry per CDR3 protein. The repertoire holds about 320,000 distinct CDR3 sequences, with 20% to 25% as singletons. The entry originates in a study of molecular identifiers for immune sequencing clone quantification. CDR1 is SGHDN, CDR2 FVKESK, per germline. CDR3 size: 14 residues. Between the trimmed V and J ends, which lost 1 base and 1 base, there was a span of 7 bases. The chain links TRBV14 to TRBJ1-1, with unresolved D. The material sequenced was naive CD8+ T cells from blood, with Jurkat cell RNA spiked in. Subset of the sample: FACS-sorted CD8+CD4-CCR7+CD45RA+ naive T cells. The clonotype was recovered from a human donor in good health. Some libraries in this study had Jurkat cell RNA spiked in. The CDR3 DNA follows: TGTGCCAGCAGCCAAGTGAAACAGAACACTGAAGCTTTCTTT. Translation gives CASSQVKQNTEAFF.